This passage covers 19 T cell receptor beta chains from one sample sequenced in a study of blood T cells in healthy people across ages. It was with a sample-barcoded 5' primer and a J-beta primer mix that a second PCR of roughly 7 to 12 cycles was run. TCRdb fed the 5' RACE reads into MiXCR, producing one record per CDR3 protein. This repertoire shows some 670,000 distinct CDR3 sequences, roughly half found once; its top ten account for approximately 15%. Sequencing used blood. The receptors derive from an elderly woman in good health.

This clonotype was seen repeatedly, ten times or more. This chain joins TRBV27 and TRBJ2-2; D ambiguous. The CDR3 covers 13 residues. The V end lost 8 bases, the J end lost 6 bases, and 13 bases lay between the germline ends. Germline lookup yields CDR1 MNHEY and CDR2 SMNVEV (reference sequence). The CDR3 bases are TGTGCCAGCTACGGTCCGAGCCCCGGGGAGCTGTTTTTT. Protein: CASYGPSPGELFF.

The CDR3 DNA follows: TGTGCCAGCAGTTACGGGTTTGGCACTGAAGCTTTCTTT. It encodes CASSYGFGTEAFF. The V and J genes are TRBV6-2 or TRBV6-3 and TRBJ1-1; the D is unclear. CDR1 and CDR2 (germline): MNHEY, SVGEGT. Deletions cut 2 bases from V and 4 bases from J, with 8 bases between. The CDR3 has 13 amino acids.

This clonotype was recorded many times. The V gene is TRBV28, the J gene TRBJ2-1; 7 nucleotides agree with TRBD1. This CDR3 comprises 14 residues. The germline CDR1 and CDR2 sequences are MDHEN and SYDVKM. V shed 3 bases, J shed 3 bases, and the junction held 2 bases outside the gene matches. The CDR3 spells CASSLGQYYNEQFF. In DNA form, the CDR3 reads TGTGCCAGCAGTTTGGGACAGTACTACAATGAGCAGTTCTTC.

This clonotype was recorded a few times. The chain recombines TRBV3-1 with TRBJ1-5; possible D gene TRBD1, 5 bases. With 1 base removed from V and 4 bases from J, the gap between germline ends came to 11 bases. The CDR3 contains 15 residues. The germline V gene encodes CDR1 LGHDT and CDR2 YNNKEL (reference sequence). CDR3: CASSQGADKNQPQHF. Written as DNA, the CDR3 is TGTGCCAGCAGCCAAGGGGCGGACAAGAATCAGCCCCAGCATTTT. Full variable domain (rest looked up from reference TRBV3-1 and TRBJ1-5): DTAVSQTPKYLVTQMGNDKSIKCEQNLGHDTMYWYKQDSKKFLKIMFSYNNKELIINETVPNRFSPKSPDKAHLNLHINSLELGDSAVYFCASSQGADKNQPQHFGDGTRLSIL.

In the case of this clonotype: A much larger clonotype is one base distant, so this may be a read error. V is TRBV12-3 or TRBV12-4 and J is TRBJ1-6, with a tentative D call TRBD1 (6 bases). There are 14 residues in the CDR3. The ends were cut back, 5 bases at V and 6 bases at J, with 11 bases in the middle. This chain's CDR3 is CASSDRIINSPLHF. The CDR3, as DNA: TGTGCCAGCAGTGACAGGATCATTAATTCACCCCTCCACTTT.

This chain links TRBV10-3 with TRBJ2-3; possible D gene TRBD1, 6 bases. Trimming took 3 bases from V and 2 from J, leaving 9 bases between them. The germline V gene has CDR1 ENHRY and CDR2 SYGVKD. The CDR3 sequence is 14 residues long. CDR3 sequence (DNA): TGTGCCATCAGTGACGGGACACCCACAGATACGCAGTATTTT. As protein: CAISDGTPTDTQYF.

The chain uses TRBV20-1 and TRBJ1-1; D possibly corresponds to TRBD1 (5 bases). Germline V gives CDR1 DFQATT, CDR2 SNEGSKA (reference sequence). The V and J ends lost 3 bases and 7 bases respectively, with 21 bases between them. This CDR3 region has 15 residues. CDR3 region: CSARTRGRGLNEAFF. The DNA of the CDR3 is TGCAGTGCTAGGACTCGAGGTAGGGGCTTGAATGAAGCTTTCTTT.

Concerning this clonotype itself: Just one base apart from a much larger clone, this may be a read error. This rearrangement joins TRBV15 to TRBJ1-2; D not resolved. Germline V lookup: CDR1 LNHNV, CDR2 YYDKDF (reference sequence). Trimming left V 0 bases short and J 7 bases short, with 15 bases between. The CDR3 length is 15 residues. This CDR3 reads CATSREPEPWIGYTF. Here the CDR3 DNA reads TGTGCCACCAGCAGAGAGCCGGAGCCTTGGATTGGCTACACCTTC.

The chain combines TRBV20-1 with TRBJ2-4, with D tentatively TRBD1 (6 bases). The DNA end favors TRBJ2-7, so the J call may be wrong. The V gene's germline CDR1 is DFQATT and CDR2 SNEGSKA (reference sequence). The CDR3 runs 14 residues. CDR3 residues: CSARDLTGAYEQYF. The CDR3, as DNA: TGCAGTGCTAGAGATTTGACAGGAGCCTACGAGCAGTACTTC.

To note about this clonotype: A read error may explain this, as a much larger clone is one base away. CDR3 nucleotides: TGTGCCAGCAGTTACGCGATGGCTGACTCCTACGAGCAGTACTTC. This codes for CASSYAMADSYEQYF. The chain recombines TRBV6-5 with TRBJ2-7; D unclear. The CDR3 extends over 15 amino acids. The germline V gene encodes CDR1 MNHEY and CDR2 SVGAGI. The V end was cut by 2 bases, the J end by 0 bases, with 11 bases between.

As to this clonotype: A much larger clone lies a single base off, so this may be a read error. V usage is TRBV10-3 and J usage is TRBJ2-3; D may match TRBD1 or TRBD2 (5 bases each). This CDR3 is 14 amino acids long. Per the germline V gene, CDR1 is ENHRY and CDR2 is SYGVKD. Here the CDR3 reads CAVSGWDSTDTQYF. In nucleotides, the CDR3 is TGTGCCGTCAGTGGGTGGGACAGCACAGATACGCAGTATTTT.

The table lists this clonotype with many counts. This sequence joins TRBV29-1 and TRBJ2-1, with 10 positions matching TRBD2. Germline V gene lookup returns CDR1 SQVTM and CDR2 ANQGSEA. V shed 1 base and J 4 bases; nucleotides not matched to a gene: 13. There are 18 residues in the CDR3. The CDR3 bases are TGCAGCGTTGAAGGGACTAGCGGCGATGCGAACCCTTACAATGAGCAGTTCTTC. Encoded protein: CSVEGTSGDANPYNEQFF.

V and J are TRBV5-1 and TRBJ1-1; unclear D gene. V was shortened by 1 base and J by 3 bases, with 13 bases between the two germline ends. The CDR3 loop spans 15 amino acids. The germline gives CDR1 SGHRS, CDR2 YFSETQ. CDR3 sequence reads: CASSLLGNVDTEAFF. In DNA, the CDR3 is TGCGCCAGCAGCTTGCTTGGGAATGTGGACACTGAAGCTTTCTTT.

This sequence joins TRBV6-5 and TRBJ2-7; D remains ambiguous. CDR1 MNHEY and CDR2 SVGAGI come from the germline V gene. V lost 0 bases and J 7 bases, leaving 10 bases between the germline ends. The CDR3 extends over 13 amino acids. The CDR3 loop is CASSYSGLREQYF. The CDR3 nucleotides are TGTGCCAGCAGTTACTCCGGCCTACGAGAGCAGTACTTC.

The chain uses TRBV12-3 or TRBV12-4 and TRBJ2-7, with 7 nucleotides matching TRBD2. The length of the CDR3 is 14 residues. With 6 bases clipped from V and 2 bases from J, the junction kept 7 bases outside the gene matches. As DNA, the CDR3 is TGTGCCAGCAGCCTGGGGGAGGGCCCCTACGAGCAGTACTTC. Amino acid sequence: CASSLGEGPYEQYF.

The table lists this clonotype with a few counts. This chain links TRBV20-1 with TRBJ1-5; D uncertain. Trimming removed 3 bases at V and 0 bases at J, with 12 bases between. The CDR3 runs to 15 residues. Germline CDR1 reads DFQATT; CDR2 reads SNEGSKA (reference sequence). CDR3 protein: CSASPTPYSNQPQHF. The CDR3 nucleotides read TGCAGTGCTAGCCCGACACCCTATAGCAATCAGCCCCAGCATTTT.

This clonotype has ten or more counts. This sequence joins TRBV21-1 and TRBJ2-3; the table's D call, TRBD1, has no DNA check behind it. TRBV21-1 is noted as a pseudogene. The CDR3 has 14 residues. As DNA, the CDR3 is TGTGCCTGCGACCCAGGGGGCGGCACAGATACGCAGTATTTT. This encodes CACDPGGGTDTQYF.

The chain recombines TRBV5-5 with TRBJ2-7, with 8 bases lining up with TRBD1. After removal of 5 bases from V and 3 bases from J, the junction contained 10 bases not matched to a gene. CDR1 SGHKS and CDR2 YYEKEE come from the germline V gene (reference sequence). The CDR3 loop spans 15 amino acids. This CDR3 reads CASSPGTGGFYEQYF. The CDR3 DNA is TGTGCCAGCAGTCCCGGGACAGGAGGATTCTACGAGCAGTACTTC. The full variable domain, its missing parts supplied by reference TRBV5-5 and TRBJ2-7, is DAGVTQSPTHLIKTRGQQVTLRCSPISGHKSVSWYQQVLGQGPQFIFQYYEKEERGRGNFPDRFSARQFPNYSSELNVNALLLGDSALYLCASSPGTGGFYEQYFGPGTRLTVT.

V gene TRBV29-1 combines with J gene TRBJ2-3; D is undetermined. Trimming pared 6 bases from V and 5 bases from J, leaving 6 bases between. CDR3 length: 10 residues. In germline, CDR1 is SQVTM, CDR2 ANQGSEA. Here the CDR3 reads CSVLLDTQYF. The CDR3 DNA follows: TGCAGCGTCCTTCTAGATACGCAGTATTTT.